The 5 T cell receptor beta chains listed next were all sequenced from one sample in a study of regulatory T cells in long-lasting Graves disease. Building the TCR beta libraries relied on iRepertoire HTBI primers, and CDR3 regions underwent Arm-PCR. MiXCR was run by TCRdb on the multiplex PCR reads, yielding one entry per CDR3 protein. Of around 430,000 distinct CDR3 sequences in the sample, about 22% were seen once. This sample's time point: persistent/refractory GD, antithyroid drugs over 5 years with positive TRAb. There was RNA extracted from PBMCs, and the TCR library was made from it. Sample: peripheral blood mononuclear cells (PBMCs), taken when the disease was refractory, from a patient treated with antithyroid drugs. These receptors originate from a female donor with Graves disease.

The CDR3: CASGLDPHHTQYF. The CDR3 DNA follows: TGTGCTAGTGGTTTGGACCCCCACCATACGCAGTATTTT. The V gene is TRBV12-5, the J gene TRBJ2-3; the D is unclear. Germline V gene lookup returns CDR1 LGHNT and CDR2 FRNRAP. This CDR3 has 13 amino acids. V was pared by 1 base and J by 7 bases, with 9 bases between.

Only a few counts were recorded for this clonotype. The rearrangement uses TRBV24-1 and TRBJ2-7; the D gene is possibly TRBD2 (5 bases). CDR1 and CDR2 (germline): KGHDR, SFDVKD. V was pared by 3 bases and J by 8 bases, with 10 bases between. The CDR3 spans 12 residues. In DNA, the CDR3 is TGTGCCACCAGTGATCTCCCCGGGAAGCAGTACTTC. This encodes CATSDLPGKQYF.

This clonotype occurred a few times. The CDR3 here is CASSLSTGSSYNEQFF. In nucleotides, the CDR3 is TGTGCCAGCAGCCTTTCAACCGGGAGCTCCTACAATGAGCAGTTCTTC. J is TRBJ2-1 and V is TRBV7-2, with D possibly matching TRBD2 (6 bases). Germline V gene sequence: CDR1 SGHTA, CDR2 FQGNSA. The CDR3 loop spans 16 amino acids. V was pared by 5 bases and J by 0 bases, with 14 bases between.

The V gene is TRBV12-3 or TRBV12-4, the J gene TRBJ1-2; D remains unclear. V lost 2 bases to trimming and J lost 8 bases, with 9 bases between them. This CDR3 has 12 residues. Written as DNA, the CDR3 is TGTGCCAGCAGTTTATGGGGTAGGGGCTACACCTTC. Translated: CASSLWGRGYTF.

The V call is TRBV7-8, the J call TRBJ1-4, with 9 positions matching TRBD1. The germline V gene has CDR1 SGHVS and CDR2 FQNEAQ. The CDR3 spans 16 residues. V dropped 4 bases and J dropped 8; count of bases not matched to a gene: 11. Here the CDR3 DNA reads TGTGCCAGCAGCTCCACAGCCGGGACAGGGAGGGAAAAACTGTTTTTT. It is translated as CASSSTAGTGREKLFF.